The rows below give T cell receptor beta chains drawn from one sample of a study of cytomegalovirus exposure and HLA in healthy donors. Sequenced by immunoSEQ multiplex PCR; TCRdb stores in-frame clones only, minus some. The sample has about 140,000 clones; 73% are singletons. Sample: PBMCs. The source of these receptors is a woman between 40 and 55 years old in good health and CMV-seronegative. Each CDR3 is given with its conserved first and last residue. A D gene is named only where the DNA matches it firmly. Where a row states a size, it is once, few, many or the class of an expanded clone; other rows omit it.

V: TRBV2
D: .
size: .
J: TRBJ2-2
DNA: TGTGCCAGCGCGGGGTTCCAGGGGGCGAACACCGGGGAGCTGTTTTTT
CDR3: CASAGFQGANTGELFF

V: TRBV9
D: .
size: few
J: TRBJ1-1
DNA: TGTGCCAGCAGCGTAGATGCGGGCCTTAGCACTGAAGCTTTCTTT
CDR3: CASSVDAGLSTEAFF

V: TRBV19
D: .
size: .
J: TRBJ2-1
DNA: TGTGCCAGTAGTACCCTCGGGCGACAGATGGGGATCTCCTACAATGAGCAGTTCTTC
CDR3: CASSTLGRQMGISYNEQFF

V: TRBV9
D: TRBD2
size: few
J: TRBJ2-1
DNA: TGTGCCAGCAGCGTAGATGCGGGGGGTTACAATGAGCAGTTCTTC
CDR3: CASSVDAGGYNEQFF

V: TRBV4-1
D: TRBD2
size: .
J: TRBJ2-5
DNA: TGCGCCAGCAGCCAACCACCGGGGCTAGCGGGGAAGGAAGAGACCCAGTACTTC
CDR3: CASSQPPGLAGKEETQYF

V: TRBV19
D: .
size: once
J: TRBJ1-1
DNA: TGTGCCACAGGGAGGCCCTATGAAGCTTTCTTT
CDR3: CATGRPYEAFF

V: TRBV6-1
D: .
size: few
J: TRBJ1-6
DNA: TGTGCCAGCACCCAAGGGGAGGGGTCTTCACCCCTCCACTTT
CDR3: CASTQGEGSSPLHF

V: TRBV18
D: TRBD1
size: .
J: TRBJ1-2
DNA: TGTGCCAGCTCACCTGAAACAGGGGGCGGTTATGGCTACACCTTC
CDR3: CASSPETGGGYGYTF

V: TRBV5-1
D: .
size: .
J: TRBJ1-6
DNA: TGCGCCAGCAGCTTGGGTCTCGGTTCACCCCTCCACTTT
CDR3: CASSLGLGSPLHF

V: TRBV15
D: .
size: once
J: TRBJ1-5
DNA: TGTGCCACCAGCAGATTCGGGGAGGGGTTGGGCGATCAGCCCCAGCATTTT
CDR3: CATSRFGEGLGDQPQHF

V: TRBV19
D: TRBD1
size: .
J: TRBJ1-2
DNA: TGTGCCAGTAGGATGGACAGGGGTATTGGCTACACCTTC
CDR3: CASRMDRGIGYTF